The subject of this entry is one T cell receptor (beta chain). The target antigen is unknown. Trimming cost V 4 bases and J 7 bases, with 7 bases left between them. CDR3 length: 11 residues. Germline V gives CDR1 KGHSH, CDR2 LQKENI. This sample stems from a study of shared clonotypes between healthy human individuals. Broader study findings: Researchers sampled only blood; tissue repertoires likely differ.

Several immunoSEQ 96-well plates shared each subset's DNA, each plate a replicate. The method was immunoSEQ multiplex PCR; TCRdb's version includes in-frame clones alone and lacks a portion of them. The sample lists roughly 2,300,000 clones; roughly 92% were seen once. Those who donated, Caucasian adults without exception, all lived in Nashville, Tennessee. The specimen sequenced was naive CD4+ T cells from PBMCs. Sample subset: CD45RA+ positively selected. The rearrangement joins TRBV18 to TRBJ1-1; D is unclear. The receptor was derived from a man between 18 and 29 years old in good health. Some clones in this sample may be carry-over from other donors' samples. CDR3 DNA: TGTGCCAGCTCACGCGACAATGAAGCTTTCTTT. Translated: CASSRDNEAFF.